The 16 T cell receptor beta chains given below trace back to one sample, sequenced in a study of memory CD4+ T cells and cytomegalovirus serostatus. Single viable CD3+CD4+CD8-CD45RO+ cells were sorted as the memory CD4+ T cells. Clones were read by immunoSEQ multiplex PCR, and TCRdb kept only the in-frame ones, dropping some. Found here are 27,000 or so clones, under 85% of them singletons; the top ten hold around 0.66%. Material: memory CD4+ T cells from blood. Source of these receptors: an adult in good health and CMV-seronegative.

This clone was found a few times. The rearrangement joins TRBV29-1 to TRBJ1-1; D might be TRBD1 (6 bases). The V gene's germline CDR1 is SQVTM and CDR2 ANQGSEA. Trimming took off 3 bases at V and 5 bases at J, with 16 bases between the two ends. The CDR3 is 14 residues long. CDR3 in DNA: TGCAGCGTTGACCCCTCTGGGGGGCGGACTGAAGCTTTCTTT. As protein: CSVDPSGGRTEAFF. Full variable domain (rest looked up from reference TRBV29-1 and TRBJ1-1): SAVISQKPSRDICQRGTSLTIQCQVDSQVTMMFWYRQQPGQSLTLIATANQGSEATYESGFVIDKFPISRPNLTFSTLTVSNMSPEDSSIYLCSVDPSGGRTEAFFGQGTRLTVV.

The chain links TRBV19 to TRBJ2-7; 9 bases map to TRBD1. After removal of 5 bases from V and 3 bases from J, the junction contained 8 bases not matched to a gene. The CDR3 has 15 residues. CDR1 is LNHDA and CDR2 is SQIVND in the germline V gene (reference sequence). In DNA, the CDR3 is TGTGCCAGTAGTTTCAGGACAGGGGATGGCTACGAGCAGTACTTC. Amino acids: CASSFRTGDGYEQYF.

V gene TRBV19 combines with J gene TRBJ1-6, with D possibly TRBD1 on 5 matching bases. V was pared by 10 bases and J by 1 base, with 8 bases between. This CDR3 has 13 residues. The germline CDR1 and CDR2 sequences are LNHDA and SQIVND (reference sequence). The CDR3 is CATQGSYNSPLHF. The CDR3 nucleotides are TGTGCCACCCAGGGTTCCTATAATTCACCCCTCCACTTT.

This clone was counted between two and nine times. The chain couples TRBV5-1 to TRBJ2-2; TRBD1 might be the D (8 bases). Germline V gene data show CDR1 as SGHRS and CDR2 as YFSETQ. The CDR3 is 16 residues long. Trimming left V 5 bases short and J 4 bases short, with 18 bases between. Here the CDR3 DNA reads TGCGCCAGCAGTTATCCACAGGGGGAGGGCACCGGGGAGCTGTTTTTT. The encoded protein is CASSYPQGEGTGELFF. Variable domain in full (rest from reference TRBV5-1 and TRBJ2-2): KAGVTQTPRYLIKTRGQQVTLSCSPISGHRSVSWYQQTPGQGLQFLFEYFSETQRNKGNFPGRFSGRQFSNSRSEMNVSTLELGDSALYLCASSYPQGEGTGELFFGEGSRLTVL.

This chain connects TRBV14 to TRBJ2-6; D gene unclear. Germline CDR1 is SGHDN and CDR2 is FVKESK. V lost 4 bases, J lost 0 bases, and 10 bases lay in between. The CDR3 has 16 amino acids. CDR3 DNA sequence: TGTGCCAGCAGCCGCCCAACCCTCTCTGGGGCCAACGTCCTGACTTTC. Its translation is CASSRPTLSGANVLTF.

The chain has TRBV28 and TRBJ1-4; 11 positions agree with TRBD1. V gave up 7 bases and J gave up 6 bases; unmatched junction bases: 7. This CDR3 is 15 amino acids long. CDR1 and CDR2 from the germline V gene are MDHEN and SYDVKM. The CDR3 DNA is TGTGCCAGCACTTCAAGGGGACAGGGGGATGAAAAACTGTTTTTT. It is translated as CASTSRGQGDEKLFF.

The rearrangement links TRBV27 to TRBJ2-7; no definite D call. Germline CDR1 is MNHEY and CDR2 is SMNVEV (reference sequence). There are 15 residues in the CDR3. Deletions cut 3 bases from V and 5 bases from J, with 17 bases between. CDR3: CASSFKARRVDEQYF. The CDR3 coding sequence is TGTGCCAGCAGTTTCAAGGCCCGAAGGGTTGACGAGCAGTACTTC.

V gene TRBV5-6 combines with J gene TRBJ2-7; 11 bases match TRBD1. The CDR3 runs to 14 residues. V lost 4 bases and J lost 12; bases outside the gene matches: 12. Germline V CDR1 and CDR2: SGHDT, YYEEEE. CDR3 sequence: CASSALGQGAYLYF. The CDR3 DNA reads TGTGCCAGCAGCGCCCTAGGACAGGGGGCGTATCTGTACTTC.

This rearrangement joins TRBV10-2 to TRBJ2-2, with 8 bases identical to TRBD2. Germline V lookup: CDR1 WSHSY, CDR2 SAAADI. This CDR3 is 14 amino acids long. V shed 6 bases, J shed 5 bases, and the junction held 5 bases outside the gene matches. CDR3 in DNA: TGCGCCAGCAGCATAGCGGGGAATACCGGGGAGCTGTTTTTT. Amino acids: CASSIAGNTGELFF.

V usage is TRBV19 and J usage is TRBJ2-1, with 10 bases aligning to TRBD2. In germline, CDR1 is LNHDA, CDR2 SQIVND (reference sequence). CDR3 length: 16 residues. V shed 3 bases and J 0 bases; nucleotides not matched to a gene: 2. The CDR3: CASSIASGGSYNEQFF. Written as DNA, the CDR3 is TGTGCCAGTAGTATCGCTAGCGGGGGCTCCTACAATGAGCAGTTCTTC.

This clone was recorded once. This chain joins TRBV6-1 and TRBJ1-2; 7 bases are shared with TRBD1. This CDR3 is 17 amino acids long. V shed 3 bases, J shed 0 bases, and the junction held 10 bases outside the gene matches. The germline V gene has CDR1 MNHNS and CDR2 SASEGT. The CDR3: CASSDPGDSYPNYGYTF. The CDR3 DNA reads TGTGCCAGCAGTGACCCCGGGGACAGCTATCCTAACTATGGCTACACCTTC.

The J gene is TRBJ1-3, the V gene TRBV19, with D unresolved. Germline-derived CDR1 and CDR2 are LNHDA and SQIVND (reference sequence). This CDR3 region has 15 residues. Trimming left V 3 bases short and J 0 bases short, with 9 bases between. The CDR3 here is CASSMMSFSGNTIYF. The DNA for the CDR3 is TGTGCCAGTAGTATGATGTCTTTCTCTGGAAACACCATATATTTT.

This chain joins TRBV6-1 and TRBJ2-4; D remains ambiguous. This CDR3 contains 11 residues. V dropped 3 bases and J dropped 15 bases, with 12 bases sitting between them. The germline V gene encodes CDR1 MNHNS and CDR2 SASEGT. CDR3 nucleotides: TGTGCCAGCAGTGATAGGGCTTCGTGGTACTTC. It encodes CASSDRASWYF.

The chain carries TRBV5-1 and TRBJ1-3; D not certain. Germline V CDR1 and CDR2: SGHRS, YFSETQ. The CDR3 is 15 residues long. Between the trimmed V and J ends, which lost 0 bases and 0 bases, there was a span of 7 bases. CDR3 amino acids: CASSLAQSSGNTIYF. The CDR3 bases are TGCGCCAGCAGCTTGGCCCAGAGCTCTGGAAACACCATATATTTT. The whole variable domain, remainder taken from reference TRBV5-1 and TRBJ1-3, is KAGVTQTPRYLIKTRGQQVTLSCSPISGHRSVSWYQQTPGQGLQFLFEYFSETQRNKGNFPGRFSGRQFSNSRSEMNVSTLELGDSALYLCASSLAQSSGNTIYFGEGSWLTVV.

This sequence joins TRBV11-3 and TRBJ2-5; 11 bases are a match to TRBD1. V dropped 1 base and J dropped 2; count of bases not matched to a gene: 3. CDR3 length equals 16 residues. Germline V gene sequence: CDR1 SGHNT, CDR2 YENEEA. The CDR3 coding sequence is TGTGCCAGCAGCTTAGGAGGGACAGGGGGTCAAGAGACCCAGTACTTC. This sequence encodes CASSLGGTGGQETQYF.

V gene TRBV19 combines with J gene TRBJ2-3, with 7 bases matching TRBD1. J lost 5 bases, V lost 6 bases, and 8 bases had no gene match. The CDR3 sequence is 14 residues long. Per the germline V gene, CDR1 is LNHDA and CDR2 is SQIVND (reference sequence). The CDR3 DNA is TGTGCCAGTAGAGGGGGCCCTCAAGAAGATACGCAGTATTTT. Its translation is CASRGGPQEDTQYF.